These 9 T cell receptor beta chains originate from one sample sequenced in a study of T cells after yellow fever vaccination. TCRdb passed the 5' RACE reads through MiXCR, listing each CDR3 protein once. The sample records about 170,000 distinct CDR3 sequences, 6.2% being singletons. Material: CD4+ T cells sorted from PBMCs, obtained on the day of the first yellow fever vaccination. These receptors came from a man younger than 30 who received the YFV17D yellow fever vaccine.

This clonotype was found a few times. Written as DNA, the CDR3 is TGTGCCAGCTCACCTCGAGGACAGTCCTACGAGCAGTACTTC. This gives the protein CASSPRGQSYEQYF. The chain is built from TRBV18 and TRBJ2-7, with D possibly being TRBD1 (6 bases). CDR1 is KGHSH and CDR2 is LQKENI in the germline V gene. The CDR3 runs 14 residues. Trimming cost V 3 bases and J 1 base, with 10 bases left between them.

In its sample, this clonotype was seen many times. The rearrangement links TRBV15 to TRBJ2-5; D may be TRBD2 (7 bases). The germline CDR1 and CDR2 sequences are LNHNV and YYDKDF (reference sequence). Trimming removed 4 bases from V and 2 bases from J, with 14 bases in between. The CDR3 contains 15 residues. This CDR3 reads CATSMAGALQETQYF. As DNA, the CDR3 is TGTGCCACCAGCATGGCGGGGGCCCTACAAGAGACCCAGTACTTC.

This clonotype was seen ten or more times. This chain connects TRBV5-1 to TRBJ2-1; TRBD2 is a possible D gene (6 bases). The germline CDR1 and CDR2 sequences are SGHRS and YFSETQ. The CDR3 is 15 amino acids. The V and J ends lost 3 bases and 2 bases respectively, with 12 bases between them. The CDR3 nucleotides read TGCGCCAGCAGCTCCCTTAGCGGTACCTACAATGAGCAGTTCTTC. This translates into CASSSLSGTYNEQFF.

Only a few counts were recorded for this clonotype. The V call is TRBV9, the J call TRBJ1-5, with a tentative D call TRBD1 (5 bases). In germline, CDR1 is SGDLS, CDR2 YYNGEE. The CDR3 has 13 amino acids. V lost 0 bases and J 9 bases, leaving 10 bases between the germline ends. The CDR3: CASSVASGGPQHF. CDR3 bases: TGTGCCAGCAGCGTAGCTTCCGGGGGGCCCCAGCATTTT.

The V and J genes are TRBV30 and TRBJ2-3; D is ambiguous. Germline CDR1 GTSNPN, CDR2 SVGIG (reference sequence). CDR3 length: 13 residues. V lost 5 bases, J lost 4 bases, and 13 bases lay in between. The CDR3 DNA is TGTGCCTGGGGACGGACGGGCCCAGATACGCAGTATTTT. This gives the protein CAWGRTGPDTQYF.

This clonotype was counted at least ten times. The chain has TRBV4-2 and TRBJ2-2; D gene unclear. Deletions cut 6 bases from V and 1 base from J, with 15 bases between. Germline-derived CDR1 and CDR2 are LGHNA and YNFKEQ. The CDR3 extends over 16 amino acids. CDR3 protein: CASSKVRLENTGELFF. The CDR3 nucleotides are TGTGCCAGCAGTAAAGTGCGACTCGAGAACACCGGGGAGCTGTTTTTT.

CDR3 coding DNA: TGTGCCAGCAGGGGGTCAAGTGAGCAGTTCTTC. It yields the protein CASRGSSEQFF. The chain links TRBV28 to TRBJ2-1; no firm D call. In germline, CDR1 is MDHEN, CDR2 SYDVKM. The germline V and J ends were trimmed by 6 bases and 9 bases, with 9 bases remaining between them. The CDR3 has 11 amino acids.

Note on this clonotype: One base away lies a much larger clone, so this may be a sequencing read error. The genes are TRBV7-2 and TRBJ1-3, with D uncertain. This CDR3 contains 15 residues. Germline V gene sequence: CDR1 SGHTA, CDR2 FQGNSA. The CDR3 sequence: CDSSYGPSGGNTIYF. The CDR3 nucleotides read TGTGACAGCAGCTATGGGCCCTCGGGCGGAAACACCATATATTTT.

The CDR3 nucleotides read TGCGCCAGCAGTGGGGTATTCGGGGCCAACGTCCTGACTTTC. Its translation is CASSGVFGANVLTF. The chain recombines TRBV10-2 with TRBJ2-6, with D hard to call. V was shortened by 4 bases and J by 4 bases, with 8 bases between the two germline ends. CDR1 WSHSY and CDR2 SAAADI come from the germline V gene. The CDR3 is 14 amino acids.